This is a list of T cell receptor beta chains from one sample in a study of early T cells in non-severe SARS-CoV-2 infection. TCRdb used MiXCR to reprocess the 5' RACE reads, holding one entry per CDR3 protein. This table holds over 45,000 distinct CDR3 sequences, roughly 16% found once. Sequences were derived from whole blood, sampled at baseline. The source of these receptors is an adult who was a healthcare worker with PCR-confirmed SARS-CoV-2 infection or an uninfected control (not recorded which). The CDR3 runs from the conserved cysteine through the conserved F or W. Each record gives: clone size, V gene, J gene, D gene, CDR3 DNA, CDR3 protein. D genes are given only for firm matches. Only some rows state a clone size, as once, few, many or a class for expanded clones.

abundance: few
v_gene: TRBV4-2
j_gene: TRBJ2-2
d_gene: TRBD1
CDR3nt: TGTGCCAGCAGCCGGGGACAGGGGACCGGGGAGCTGTTTTTT
CDR3aa: CASSRGQGTGELFF

abundance: few
v_gene: TRBV5-5
j_gene: TRBJ2-4
d_gene: -
CDR3nt: TGTGCCAGCAGCCTAGGACAGTATTCGGTGTACTTC
CDR3aa: CASSLGQYSVYF

abundance: few
v_gene: TRBV7-9
j_gene: TRBJ2-1
d_gene: -
CDR3nt: TGTGCCAGCTCCCCGCGGAATGAGCAGTTCTTC
CDR3aa: CASSPRNEQFF

abundance: few
v_gene: TRBV14
j_gene: TRBJ2-1
d_gene: -
CDR3nt: TGTGCCAGCAGCCAAGGGAGGATTCTCTACAATGAGCAGTTCTTC
CDR3aa: CASSQGRILYNEQFF

abundance: few
v_gene: TRBV28
j_gene: TRBJ2-1
d_gene: TRBD2
CDR3nt: TGTGCCAGCAGTTTCGGGACTAGCTCCTACAATGAGCAGTTCTTC
CDR3aa: CASSFGTSSYNEQFF

abundance: -
v_gene: TRBV4-2
j_gene: TRBJ1-4
d_gene: -
CDR3nt: TGTGCCAGCAGCCAAGATACCCAGGCTCGGGAAAAACTGTTTTTT
CDR3aa: CASSQDTQAREKLFF

abundance: few
v_gene: TRBV3-1
j_gene: TRBJ1-2
d_gene: -
CDR3nt: TGTGCCAGCAGCCATGTCAGCAACTATGGCTACACCTTC
CDR3aa: CASSHVSNYGYTF

abundance: -
v_gene: TRBV14
j_gene: TRBJ2-2
d_gene: -
CDR3nt: TGTGCCAGCAGCCAAATGAGAGACAGATGGACCGGGGAGCTGTTTTTT
CDR3aa: CASSQMRDRWTGELFF

abundance: -
v_gene: TRBV7-8
j_gene: TRBJ2-1
d_gene: TRBD2
CDR3nt: TGTGCCAGCAGCCTCGAGGGACTACGGGGGGGAAATGAGCAGTTCTTC
CDR3aa: CASSLEGLRGGNEQFF

abundance: few
v_gene: TRBV29-1
j_gene: TRBJ1-1
d_gene: -
CDR3nt: TGCAGCCTTTACAGGGTGGCGAACACTGAAGCTTTCTTT
CDR3aa: CSLYRVANTEAFF

abundance: few
v_gene: TRBV4-1
j_gene: TRBJ2-1
d_gene: -
CDR3nt: TGCGCCAGCAGCCAAGAATGGCTAGATGAGCAGTTCTTC
CDR3aa: CASSQEWLDEQFF

abundance: -
v_gene: TRBV3-1
j_gene: TRBJ2-1
d_gene: -
CDR3nt: TGTGCCAGCAGCCTATTGGGACAGCAGTTCTTC
CDR3aa: CASSLLGQQFF

abundance: -
v_gene: TRBV18
j_gene: TRBJ1-1
d_gene: -
CDR3nt: TGTGCCAGCTCACCTGGGGGGGCTGAAGCTTTCTTT
CDR3aa: CASSPGGAEAFF

abundance: few
v_gene: TRBV7-6
j_gene: TRBJ2-2
d_gene: TRBD1
CDR3nt: TGTGCCAGCAGCTTATTAGGTGGGGGACAGCCTAACACCGGGGAGCTGTTTTTT
CDR3aa: CASSLLGGGQPNTGELFF

abundance: few
v_gene: TRBV28
j_gene: TRBJ2-5
d_gene: TRBD2
CDR3nt: TGTGCCAGCAGTTTACTAGCGGGAGAAGAGACCCAGTACTTC
CDR3aa: CASSLLAGEETQYF